This T cell receptor (beta chain) was observed in a study of T cell changes during pregnancy in multiple sclerosis. In germline, CDR1 is LNHDA, CDR2 SQIVND (reference sequence). J lost 5 bases, V lost 3 bases, and 6 bases had no gene match. The CDR3 is made up of 16 amino acids. Some clones are missing from TCRdb's copy, which holds only in-frame ones; the method was immunoSEQ multiplex PCR. The sample contains 48,000 or so clones, 92% of which appear only once. This TCR came from a female donor in good health, enrolled as a control in a pregnancy study. This specimen was CD4+ T cells from peripheral blood mononuclear cells, taken in the second trimester of pregnancy. This sequence joins TRBV19 and TRBJ2-5, with 13 bases that match TRBD2. CDR3 residues: CASSIGLAGVGETQYF. Written as DNA, the CDR3 is TGTGCCAGTAGTATTGGACTAGCGGGAGTAGGTGAGACCCAGTACTTC.